This T cell receptor (beta chain) stems from a study of T cell responses to AZD1222 COVID-19 vaccine. V was clipped by 5 bases and J by 0 bases; unmatched bases: 9. The CDR3 totals 16 residues. CDR1 SEHNR and CDR2 FQNEAQ come from the germline V gene (reference sequence). Study findings and constraints: A rise in Spike-specific TCR breadth and depth followed two AZD1222 doses. Most donors were white British and more were female, and clonal diversity was possibly underestimated. The study reported that nearly half of spike-specific TCRs target unmutated variant regions.

A word on this clone: The target antigen is unknown.

This table comes from immunoSEQ multiplex PCR, and its TCRdb copy is limited to in-frame clones, with some not included. The sample shows around 150,000 clones, about nine tenths of them seen only once. The sequencing here drew on peripheral blood, taken 28 days after the second AZD1222 dose. The chain links TRBV7-9 to TRBJ1-1; the match to TRBD1 covers 7 bases. The clonotype was recovered from an adult who received the AZD1222 COVID-19 vaccine. The CDR3 spells CASSKRRDRLNTEAFF. CDR3 in DNA: TGTGCCAGCAGCAAAAGAAGGGACAGACTGAACACTGAAGCTTTCTTT.